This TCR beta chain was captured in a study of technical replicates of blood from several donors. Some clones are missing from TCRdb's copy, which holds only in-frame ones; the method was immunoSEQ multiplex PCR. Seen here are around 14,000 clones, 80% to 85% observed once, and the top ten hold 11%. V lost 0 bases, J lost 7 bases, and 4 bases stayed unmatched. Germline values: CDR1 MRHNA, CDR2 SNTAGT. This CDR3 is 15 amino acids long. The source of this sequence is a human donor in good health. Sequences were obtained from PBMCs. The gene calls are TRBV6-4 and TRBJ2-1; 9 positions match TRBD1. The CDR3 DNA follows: TGTGCCAGCAGTGACTCGATGACAGGGGGTAATGAGCAGTTCTTC. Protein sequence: CASSDSMTGGNEQFF.